This T cell receptor beta chain was captured in a study of CD8+CD57+ T cells in acquired aplastic anemia. The overall study: Sorted CD4+ and CD8+ cell DNA averaged about 3 ug. The study obtained 9 million to 13 million reads on average for CD4+ cells from healthy donors.

Broader study findings: There were around 28 CD8+ CDR3 sequences that occurred in both patients and controls.

This clonotype was counted ten times or more. Its antigen is still unknown. V was cut by 3 bases and J by 10 bases, with 18 bases left in between. CDR3 length: 14 amino acids. Using genomic DNA as the template, TCR beta VDJ and CDR3 profiling was carried out. One entry per CDR3 protein results from TCRdb running MiXCR on the reads. The sample holds some 200,000 distinct CDR3 sequences, 34% seen once. Sequencing was performed on sorted CD4+, CD8+, or CD8+CD57+ T cells (not recorded which) from PBMCs. V gene TRBV12-3 or TRBV12-4 combines with J gene TRBJ1-1; D ambiguous. The clonotype was recovered from a human donor in good health, serving as a control. CDR3 in amino acids: CASSLGKTGVGAFF. In DNA, the CDR3 is TGTGCCAGCAGTTTGGGTAAGACCGGTGTCGGAGCTTTCTTT.